The present entry profiles one T cell receptor beta chain with its context. Different KT2-to-PBMC ratios were created with a constant PBMC count. The data were obtained in a study of quantifying T cell responses using KT2 cells. Study in general: TCR alpha and beta constant-region primers primed reverse transcription of RNA.

The length of the CDR3 is 14 residues. Trimming shortened V by 1 base and J by 5 bases, and 9 bases separated the two germline ends. The cDNA 3' end received a ligated oligonucleotide with a UMI. The first PCR ran approximately 4 cycles with an equimolar RC1.1 and RC1.2 beta primer mix. TCRdb ran MiXCR on the UMI-ligation and nested PCR reads and lists one entry per CDR3 protein. The sample has more than 55,000 distinct CDR3 sequences; around an eighth are singletons. This chain links TRBV12-3 or TRBV12-4 with TRBJ1-5; no clear D gene. The sequenced material came from PBMCs spiked with cells of the T cell clone KT2. The origin of this receptor is a human donor. CDR3 residues: CASSLGGWDQPQHF. The CDR3 DNA reads TGTGCCAGCAGTTTAGGAGGGTGGGATCAGCCCCAGCATTTT.